The following is a TCR beta chain sequence with its context. V dropped 6 bases and J dropped 4 bases, with 12 bases sitting between them. This CDR3 is 13 amino acids long. Germline-derived CDR1 and CDR2 are KGHSH and LQKENI. The source of the sample is a study of T cell changes during pregnancy in multiple sclerosis. This table comes from immunoSEQ multiplex PCR, and its TCRdb copy is limited to in-frame clones, with some not included. The top ten hold about 9.5% of the sample, which has 30,000 or so clones, 80% to 90% seen once. This clonotype was sampled from a female donor with multiple sclerosis, enrolled in a pregnancy study. The sample in question was CD8+ T cells from peripheral blood mononuclear cells, obtained in the first trimester of pregnancy. J is TRBJ2-5 and V is TRBV18; D perhaps matches TRBD1 (5 bases). The CDR3 nucleotides are TGTGCCAGCTCGTCTCAGGGATCAGAGACCCAGTACTTC. Protein product: CASSSQGSETQYF.